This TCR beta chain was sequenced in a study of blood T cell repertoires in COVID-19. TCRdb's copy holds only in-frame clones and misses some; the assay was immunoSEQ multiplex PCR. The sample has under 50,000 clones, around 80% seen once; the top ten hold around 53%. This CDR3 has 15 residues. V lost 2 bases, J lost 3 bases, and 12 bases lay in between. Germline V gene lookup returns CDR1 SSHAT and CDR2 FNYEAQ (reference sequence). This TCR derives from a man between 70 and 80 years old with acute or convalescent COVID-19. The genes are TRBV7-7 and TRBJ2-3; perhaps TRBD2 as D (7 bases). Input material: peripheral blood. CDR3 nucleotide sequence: TGTGCCAGCAGCTTATCGGGAGGACAGACAGATACGCAGTATTTT. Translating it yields CASSLSGGQTDTQYF.